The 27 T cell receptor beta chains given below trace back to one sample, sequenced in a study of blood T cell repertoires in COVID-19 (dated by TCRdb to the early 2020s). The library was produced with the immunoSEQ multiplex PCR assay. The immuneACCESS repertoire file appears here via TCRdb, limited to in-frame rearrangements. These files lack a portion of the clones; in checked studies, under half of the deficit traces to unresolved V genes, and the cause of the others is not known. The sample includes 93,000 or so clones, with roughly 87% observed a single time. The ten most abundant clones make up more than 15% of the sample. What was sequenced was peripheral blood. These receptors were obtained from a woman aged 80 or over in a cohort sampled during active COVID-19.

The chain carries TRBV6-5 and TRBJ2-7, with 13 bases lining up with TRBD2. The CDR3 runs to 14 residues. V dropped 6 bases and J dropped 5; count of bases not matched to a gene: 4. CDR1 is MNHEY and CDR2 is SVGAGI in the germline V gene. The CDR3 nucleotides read TGTGCCAGCAGAGGGACTAGCGGGGTCCACGAGCAGTACTTC. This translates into CASRGTSGVHEQYF.

The CDR3 loop reads CASSNLTQYPPAGVYEQYF. In DNA, the CDR3 is TGTGCCAGCAGCAACTTAACCCAATATCCCCCCGCGGGTGTATACGAGCAGTACTTC. The J gene is TRBJ2-7, the V gene TRBV21-1; the table's D call of TRBD2 was not tested on the DNA. TRBV21-1 is recorded as a pseudogene. The CDR3 has 19 residues.

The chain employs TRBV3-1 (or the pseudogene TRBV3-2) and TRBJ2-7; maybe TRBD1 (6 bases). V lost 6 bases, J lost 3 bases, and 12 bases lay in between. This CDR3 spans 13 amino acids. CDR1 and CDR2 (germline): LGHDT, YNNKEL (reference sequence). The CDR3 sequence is CASSSTGGYEQYF. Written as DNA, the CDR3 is TGTGCCAGCAGTTCGACAGGAGGCTACGAGCAGTACTTC.

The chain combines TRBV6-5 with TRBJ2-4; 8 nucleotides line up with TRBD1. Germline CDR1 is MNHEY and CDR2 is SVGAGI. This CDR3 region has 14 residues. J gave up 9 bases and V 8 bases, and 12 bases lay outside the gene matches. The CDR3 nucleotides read TGTGCCAGCGGAACCCGGGACAGGAGGAGCATTCAGTACTTC. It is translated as CASGTRDRRSIQYF.

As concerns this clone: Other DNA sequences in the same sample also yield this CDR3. CDR3 DNA: TGTGCCAGCGGACGAGGGTACGAGCAGTACTTC. It specifies CASGRGYEQYF. The V call is TRBV28, the J call TRBJ2-7, with D tentatively TRBD2 (5 bases). Germline V gene lookup returns CDR1 MDHEN and CDR2 SYDVKM. The V gene lost 8 bases and the J gene lost 4 bases, with 9 bases spanning the gap. The CDR3 is made up of 11 amino acids. The complete variable domain, with remaining parts taken from reference TRBV28 and TRBJ2-7, reads DVKVTQSSRYLVKRTGEKVFLECVQDMDHENMFWYRQDPGLGLRLIYFSYDVKMKEKGDIPEGYSVSREKKERFSLILESASTNQTSMYLCASGRGYEQYFGPGTRLTVT.

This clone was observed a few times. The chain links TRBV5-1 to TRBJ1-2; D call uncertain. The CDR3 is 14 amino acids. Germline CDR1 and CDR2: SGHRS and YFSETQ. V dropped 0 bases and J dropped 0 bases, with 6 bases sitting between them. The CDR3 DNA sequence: TGCGCCAGCAGCTTGGCAGATACTAACTATGGCTACACCTTC. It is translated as CASSLADTNYGYTF.

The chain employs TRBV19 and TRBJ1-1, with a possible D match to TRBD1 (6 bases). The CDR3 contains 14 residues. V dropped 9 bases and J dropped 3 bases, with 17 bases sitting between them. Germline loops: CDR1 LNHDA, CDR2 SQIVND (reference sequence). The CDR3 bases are TGTGCCAGCCATGCACCGGGACACTACACTGAAGCTTTCTTT. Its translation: CASHAPGHYTEAFF.

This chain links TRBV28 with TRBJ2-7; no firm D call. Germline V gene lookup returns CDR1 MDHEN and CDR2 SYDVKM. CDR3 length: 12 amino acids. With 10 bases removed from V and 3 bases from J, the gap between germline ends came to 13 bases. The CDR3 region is CATGSSSYEQYF. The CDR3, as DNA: TGTGCCACAGGCTCATCGAGCTACGAGCAGTACTTC.

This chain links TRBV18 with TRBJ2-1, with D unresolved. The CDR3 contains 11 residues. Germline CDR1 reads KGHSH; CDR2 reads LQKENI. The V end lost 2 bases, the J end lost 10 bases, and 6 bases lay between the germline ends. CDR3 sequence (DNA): TGTGCCAGCTCACCATGGCAGGAGCAGTTCTTC. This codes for CASSPWQEQFF.

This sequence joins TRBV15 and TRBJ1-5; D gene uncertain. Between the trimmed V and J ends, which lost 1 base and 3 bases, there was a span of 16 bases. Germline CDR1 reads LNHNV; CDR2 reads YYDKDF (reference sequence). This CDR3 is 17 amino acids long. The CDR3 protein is CATSRGATVGNNQPQHF. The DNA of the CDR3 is TGTGCCACCAGCAGAGGGGCAACTGTTGGTAACAATCAGCCCCAGCATTTT.

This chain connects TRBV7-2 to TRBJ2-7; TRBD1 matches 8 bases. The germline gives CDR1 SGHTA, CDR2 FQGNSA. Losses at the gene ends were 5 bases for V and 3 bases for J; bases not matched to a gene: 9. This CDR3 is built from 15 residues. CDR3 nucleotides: TGTGCCAGCAGCCACACGGGTGGACAGGGCTACGAGCAGTACTTC. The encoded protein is CASSHTGGQGYEQYF.

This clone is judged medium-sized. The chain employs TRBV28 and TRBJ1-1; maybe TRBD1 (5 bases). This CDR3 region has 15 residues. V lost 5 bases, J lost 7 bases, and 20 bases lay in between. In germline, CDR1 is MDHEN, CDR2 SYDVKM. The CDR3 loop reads CASSPLTASYFEAFF. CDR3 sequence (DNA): TGTGCCAGCAGTCCCTTGACAGCTTCTTATTTTGAAGCTTTCTTT.

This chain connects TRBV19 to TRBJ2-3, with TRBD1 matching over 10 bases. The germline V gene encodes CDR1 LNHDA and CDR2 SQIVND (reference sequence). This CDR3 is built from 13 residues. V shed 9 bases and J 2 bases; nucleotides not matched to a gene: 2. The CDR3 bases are TGTGCCAGCGGGACAGGGGTCACAGATACGCAGTATTTT. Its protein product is CASGTGVTDTQYF. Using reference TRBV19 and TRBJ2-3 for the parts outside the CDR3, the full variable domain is DGGITQSPKYLFRKEGQNVTLSCEQNLNHDAMYWYRQDPGQGLRLIYYSQIVNDFQKGDIAEGYSVSREKKESFPLTVTSAQKNPTAFYLCASGTGVTDTQYFGPGTRLTVL.

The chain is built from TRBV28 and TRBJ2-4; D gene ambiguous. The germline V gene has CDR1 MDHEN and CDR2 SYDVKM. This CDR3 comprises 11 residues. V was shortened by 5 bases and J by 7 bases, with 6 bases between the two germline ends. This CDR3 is CASSHRNIQYF. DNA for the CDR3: TGTGCCAGCAGTCACCGGAACATTCAGTACTTC.

The CDR3 DNA reads TGTGCCAGCAGTCCCACGATAGGGGGCTACGAGCAGTACTTC. Translating gives CASSPTIGGYEQYF. The chain carries TRBV28 and TRBJ2-7, with a weak D call TRBD1 (6 bases). The CDR3 has 14 amino acids. Germline V gives CDR1 MDHEN, CDR2 SYDVKM. Between the trimmed V and J ends, which lost 5 bases and 3 bases, there was a span of 14 bases.

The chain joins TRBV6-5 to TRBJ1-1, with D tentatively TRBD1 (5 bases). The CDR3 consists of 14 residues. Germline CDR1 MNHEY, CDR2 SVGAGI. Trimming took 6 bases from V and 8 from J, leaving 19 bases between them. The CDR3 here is CASRREGQGKEAFF. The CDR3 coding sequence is TGTGCCAGCAGGCGGGAGGGGCAGGGCAAAGAAGCTTTCTTT.

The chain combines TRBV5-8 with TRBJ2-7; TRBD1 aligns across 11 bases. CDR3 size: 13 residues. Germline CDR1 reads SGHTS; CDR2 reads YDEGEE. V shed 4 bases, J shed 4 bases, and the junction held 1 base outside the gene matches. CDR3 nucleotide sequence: TGTGCCAGCAGCAGGGACAGGGGGTACGAGCAGTACTTC. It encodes CASSRDRGYEQYF.

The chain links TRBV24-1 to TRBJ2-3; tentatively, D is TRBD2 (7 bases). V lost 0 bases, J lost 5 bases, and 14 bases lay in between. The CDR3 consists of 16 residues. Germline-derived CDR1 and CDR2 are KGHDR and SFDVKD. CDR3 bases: TGTGCCACCAGTGATTTGCCGGGGGGCGGGGTAGATACGCAGTATTTT. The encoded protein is CATSDLPGGGVDTQYF.

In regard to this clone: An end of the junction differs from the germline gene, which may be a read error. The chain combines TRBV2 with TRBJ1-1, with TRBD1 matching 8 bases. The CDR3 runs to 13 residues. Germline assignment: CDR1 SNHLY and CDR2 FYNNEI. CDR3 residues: CASREDRGTEAFF. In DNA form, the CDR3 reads TGTGCCAGCAGGGAAGACAGGGGCACTGAAGCTTTCTTT. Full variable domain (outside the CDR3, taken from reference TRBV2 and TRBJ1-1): EPEVTQTPSHQVTQMGQEVILRCVPISNHLYFYWYRQILGQKVEFLVSFYNNEISEKSEIFDDQFSVERPDGSNFTLKIRSTKLEDSAMYFCASREDRGTEAFFGQGTRLTVV.

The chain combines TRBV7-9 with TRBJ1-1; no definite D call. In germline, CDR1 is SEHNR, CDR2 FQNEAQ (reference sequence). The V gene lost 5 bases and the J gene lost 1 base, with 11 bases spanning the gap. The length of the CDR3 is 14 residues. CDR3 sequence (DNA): TGTGCCAGCAGCATACGACGACAGAACACTGAAGCTTTCTTT. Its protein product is CASSIRRQNTEAFF.

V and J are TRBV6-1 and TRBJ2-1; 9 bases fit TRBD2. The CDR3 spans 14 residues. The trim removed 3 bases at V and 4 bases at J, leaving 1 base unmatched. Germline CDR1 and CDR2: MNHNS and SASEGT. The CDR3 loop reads CASSESGRYNEQFF. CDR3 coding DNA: TGTGCCAGCAGTGAGAGCGGGAGGTACAATGAGCAGTTCTTC.

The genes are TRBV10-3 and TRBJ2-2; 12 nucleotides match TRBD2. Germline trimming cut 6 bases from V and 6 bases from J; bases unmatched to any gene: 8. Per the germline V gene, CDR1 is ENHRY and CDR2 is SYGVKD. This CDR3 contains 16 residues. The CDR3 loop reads CAIRTSGGGGAGELFF. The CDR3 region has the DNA TGTGCCATCAGGACTAGCGGGGGTGGCGGGGCCGGGGAGCTGTTTTTT.

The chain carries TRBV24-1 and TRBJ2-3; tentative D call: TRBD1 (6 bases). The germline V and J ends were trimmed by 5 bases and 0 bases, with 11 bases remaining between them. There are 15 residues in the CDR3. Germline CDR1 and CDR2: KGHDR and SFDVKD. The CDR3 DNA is TGTGCCACCAGTGGGACAGACCCTAGCACAGATACGCAGTATTTT. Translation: CATSGTDPSTDTQYF.

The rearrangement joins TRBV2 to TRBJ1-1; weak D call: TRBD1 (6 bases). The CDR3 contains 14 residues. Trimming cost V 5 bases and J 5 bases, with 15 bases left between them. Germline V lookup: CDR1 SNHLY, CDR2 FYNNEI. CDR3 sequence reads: CASSQQGGGTEAFF. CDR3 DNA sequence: TGTGCCAGCAGTCAACAGGGTGGGGGTACTGAAGCTTTCTTT. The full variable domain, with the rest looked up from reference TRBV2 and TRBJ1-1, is EPEVTQTPSHQVTQMGQEVILRCVPISNHLYFYWYRQILGQKVEFLVSFYNNEISEKSEIFDDQFSVERPDGSNFTLKIRSTKLEDSAMYFCASSQQGGGTEAFFGQGTRLTVV.

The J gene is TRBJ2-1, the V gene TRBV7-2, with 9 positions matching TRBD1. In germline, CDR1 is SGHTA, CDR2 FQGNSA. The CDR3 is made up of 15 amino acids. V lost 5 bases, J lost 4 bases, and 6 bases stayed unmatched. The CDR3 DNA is TGTGCCAGCAGCCCAGACAGGGGGATGTACAATGAGCAGTTCTTC. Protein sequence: CASSPDRGMYNEQFF. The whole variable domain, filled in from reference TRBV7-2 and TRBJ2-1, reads GAGVSQSPSNKVTEKGKDVELRCDPISGHTALYWYRQSLGQGLEFLIYFQGNSAPDKSGLPSDRFSAERTGGSVSTLTIQRTQQEDSAVYLCASSPDRGMYNEQFFGPGTRLTVL.

The CDR3 DNA follows: TGTGCCAGCAGTTACATAGGACAGGGAGAAAACACTGAAGCTTTCTTT. This gives the protein CASSYIGQGENTEAFF. The chain joins TRBV6-5 to TRBJ1-1; 8 bases agree with TRBD1. The CDR3 runs to 16 residues. Germline loops: CDR1 MNHEY, CDR2 SVGAGI. V gave up 2 bases and J gave up 2 bases; unmatched junction bases: 7.

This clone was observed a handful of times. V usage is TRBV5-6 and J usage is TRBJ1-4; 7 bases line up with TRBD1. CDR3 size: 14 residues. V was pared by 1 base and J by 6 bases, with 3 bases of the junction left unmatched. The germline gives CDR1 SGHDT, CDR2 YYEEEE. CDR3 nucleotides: TGTGCCAGCAGCTTGCCCGGGACAGATGAAAAACTGTTTTTT. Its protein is CASSLPGTDEKLFF. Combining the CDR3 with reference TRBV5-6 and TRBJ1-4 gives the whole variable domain DAGVTQSPTHLIKTRGQQVTLRCSPKSGHDTVSWYQQALGQGPQFIFQYYEEEERQRGNFPDRFSGHQFPNYSSELNVNALLLGDSALYLCASSLPGTDEKLFFGSGTQLSVL.